In this sample, the clone carrying this T cell receptor beta chain turned up a few times. The antigen remains undetermined. This CDR3 spans 14 amino acids. Germline V gene data show CDR1 as SGHTA and CDR2 as FQGNSA. Between the trimmed V and J ends, which lost 8 bases and 1 base, there was a span of 14 bases. The sample originates from a study of vaccination effects on CD4 cells after COVID-19. Before sequencing took place, the ViraFEST assay used viral peptide pools to expand antigen-specific CD4+ T cells. Culture lasted roughly 9 days before CD4+ T cell isolation. Each vaccine recipient was nucleocapsid antibody negative and had no prior SARS-CoV-2 infection. The researchers cultured some 2.1 million PBMC per well with approximately 10 IU/ml IL-2 and roughly 10 ug/ml peptides. Cells had half their medium changed to IL-2 medium on days 3 and 7. Study-level findings and limits: Infection- and vaccine-induced clones contracted markedly late after vaccination. Vaccine-induced clones in healthy vaccinees cross-reacted with common cold coronaviruses in only 1 of 255 cases.

Sequencing was performed with immunoSEQ multiplex PCR; in TCRdb, only in-frame clones are kept and a portion is missing. This sample has about 73,000 clones, with about four fifths found just once. The sequence was obtained from a human donor who received a COVID-19 vaccine. The chain joins TRBV7-2 to TRBJ1-2; maybe TRBD1 (5 bases). Source: CD4+ T cells from PBMCs cultured with HCoV-NL63 spike peptides, taken before COVID-19 vaccination. The CDR3 DNA sequence: TGTGCCAGCGAAGGGCAGGGCTTTAACTATGGCTACACCTTC. This sequence encodes CASEGQGFNYGYTF.